This T cell receptor (beta chain) stems from a study of blood T cells in healthy people across ages. Next came a second PCR, run for about 7 to 11 cycles, which used a sample-barcoded 5' primer along with a J-beta primer mix. CDR3-containing paired-end reads numbering at least 2.5 million came from each sample. TCRdb reprocessed the 5' RACE reads with MiXCR, giving one entry per CDR3 protein. The sample contains hundreds of thousands of distinct CDR3 sequences, roughly 43% of which appear only once. As for this clonotype: What it recognizes is unknown.

The study's findings and limits: Changes seen in expanded clonotypes were possibly confounded by donor CMV status left unknown. Underestimates were what the diversity estimates from one million T cells were considered to be.

Sequencing was done on a sample of blood. This sequence was found in a woman between 55 and 75 years old in good health.

The CDR3 DNA sequence: TGTGCCAGCACTGGGACCCACAATGAGCAGTTCTTC. It translates to CASTGTHNEQFF. This chain connects TRBV6-1 to TRBJ2-1; D may be TRBD1 or TRBD2 (5 bases each). V lost 7 bases and J lost 5, with 9 bases in between. The CDR3 covers 12 residues. CDR1 is MNHNS, CDR2 SASEGT, per germline.